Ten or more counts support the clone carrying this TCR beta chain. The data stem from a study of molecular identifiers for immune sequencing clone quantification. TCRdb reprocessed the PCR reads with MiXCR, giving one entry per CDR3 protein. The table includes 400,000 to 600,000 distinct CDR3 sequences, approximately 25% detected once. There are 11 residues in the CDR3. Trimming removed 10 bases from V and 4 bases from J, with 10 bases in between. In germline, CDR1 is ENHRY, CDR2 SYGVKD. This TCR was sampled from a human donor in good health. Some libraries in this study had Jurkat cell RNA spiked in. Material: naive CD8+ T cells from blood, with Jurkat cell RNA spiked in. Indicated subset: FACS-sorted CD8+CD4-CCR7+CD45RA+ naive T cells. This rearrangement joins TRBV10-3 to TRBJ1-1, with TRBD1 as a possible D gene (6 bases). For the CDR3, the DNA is TGTGCCACAGGGGACGGCACTGAAGCTTTCTTT. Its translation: CATGDGTEAFF.